The sequence of this T cell receptor beta chain was determined in a study of lymphopenia after photon versus proton radiotherapy. In the case of this clone: The antigen remains undetermined.

J was trimmed by 5 bases and V by 3 bases; bases with no gene match: 18. The CDR3 has 18 amino acids. CDR1 and CDR2 from the germline V gene are LGHNA and YNFKEQ. Study-level findings and limits: Authors raise, but do not show, better survival with proton therapy. In patients who died, overall survival fell as post-nadir TCR diversity dropped more. Under photons, naive T cells and diversity fell while effector/memory populations rose.

Method: immunoSEQ multiplex PCR; TCRdb's copy keeps in-frame clones and lacks some. This table holds around 20,000 clones, 92% found once. Source: peripheral blood, taken from a patient treated with photon-based radiotherapy. The chain employs TRBV4-2 and TRBJ2-5, with 7 positions matching TRBD1. This TCR came from a woman aged 40 to 55 with cholangiocarcinoma. In DNA form, the CDR3 reads TGTGCCAGCAGCCATGACCGAGGGGGCGCCGGGCTGGGGGAGACCCAGTACTTC. It codes for CASSHDRGGAGLGETQYF.